Listed below are T cell receptor beta chains from one sample, sequenced in a study of blood T cell repertoires in COVID-19. Sequencing was performed with immunoSEQ multiplex PCR; in TCRdb, only in-frame clones are kept and a portion is missing. The data contain about 150,000 clones, over 80% of them singletons. Sequenced input: peripheral blood. These receptors were obtained from a man in his 70s who had recovered from COVID-19. The CDR3 runs from the conserved cysteine through the conserved F or W.

v_call: TRBV5-5; cdr3_length: 13; j_call: TRBJ2-3; cdr3_aa: CASSFGVQDTQYF
v_call: TRBV28; cdr3_length: 18; j_call: TRBJ2-6; cdr3_aa: CASSLSVGTGVGANVLTF
v_call: TRBV3-1/TRBV3-2; cdr3_length: 18; j_call: TRBJ2-7; cdr3_aa: CASSPGHLRVPSGPEQYF
v_call: TRBV5-4; cdr3_length: 16; j_call: TRBJ2-3; cdr3_aa: CASSSERGPSTDTQYF
v_call: TRBV6-6; cdr3_length: 16; j_call: TRBJ2-2; cdr3_aa: CASSYGQRGAHGELFF
v_call: TRBV3-1/TRBV3-2; cdr3_length: 13; j_call: TRBJ1-5; cdr3_aa: CASSQDQRQPQHF
v_call: TRBV19; cdr3_length: 14; j_call: TRBJ2-3; cdr3_aa: CASRPAGGTDTQYF
v_call: TRBV4-1; cdr3_length: 14; j_call: TRBJ2-7; cdr3_aa: CASSQRDRVYEQYF
v_call: TRBV5-1; cdr3_length: 18; j_call: TRBJ2-5; cdr3_aa: CASSSGGASGSQGETQYF
v_call: TRBV27; cdr3_length: 16; j_call: TRBJ2-3; cdr3_aa: CASSSPAGELTDTQYF
v_call: TRBV18; cdr3_length: 18; j_call: TRBJ1-4; cdr3_aa: CASSQGRGETVTNEKLFF
v_call: TRBV5-6; cdr3_length: 15; j_call: TRBJ1-5; cdr3_aa: CASSLVGGDNQPQHF
v_call: TRBV5-1; cdr3_length: 17; j_call: TRBJ2-3; cdr3_aa: CASSLGLLAGGTDTQYF
v_call: TRBV6-2/TRBV6-3; cdr3_length: 15; j_call: TRBJ2-3; cdr3_aa: CASSYRVPGVDTQYF
v_call: TRBV6-7; cdr3_length: 17; j_call: TRBJ2-1; cdr3_aa: CASSYSEARADGEEQFF